A single sample is the source of the 22 T cell receptor beta chains below, sequenced in a study of beta chain features in type 1 diabetes. cDNA synthesis used the whole RNA isolate, giving expressed TCRB sequences. Generated by immunoSEQ multiplex PCR, the TCRdb table keeps only in-frame clones and is missing some. The sample includes 450,000 to 600,000 clones, approximately 30% of them seen just once. The material sequenced was naive CD4+ T cells from blood. The receptors were sampled from a man aged 18-30 years in good health.

This clone was picked up a small number of times. The CDR3 DNA sequence: TGCAGCTCCCAAGGGACGGCCTATGGCTACACCTTC. This encodes CSSQGTAYGYTF. The V and J genes are TRBV29-1 and TRBJ1-2, with D tentatively TRBD1 (5 bases). Germline CDR1 is SQVTM and CDR2 is ANQGSEA. The CDR3 has 12 residues. Between the trimmed V and J ends, which lost 8 bases and 4 bases, there was a span of 14 bases.

The chain has TRBV19 and TRBJ2-5, with D possibly being TRBD2 (6 bases). This CDR3 has 13 amino acids. Trimming removed 8 bases from V and 5 bases from J, with 15 bases in between. The germline gives CDR1 LNHDA, CDR2 SQIVND (reference sequence). CDR3: CASRHGGVETQYF. CDR3 nucleotides: TGTGCCAGTCGCCACGGGGGAGTGGAGACCCAGTACTTC.

This clone occurred a few times. The chain links TRBV4-3 to TRBJ2-2, with a possible D match to TRBD1 (5 bases). The CDR3 has 16 residues. The V end was cut by 1 base, the J end by 5 bases, with 14 bases between. Germline CDR1 and CDR2: LGHNA and YSLEER. The CDR3 here is CASSQGIQGGTGELFF. As DNA, the CDR3 is TGCGCCAGCAGCCAAGGGATCCAGGGTGGGACCGGGGAGCTGTTTTTT.

This clone came up a few times. This rearrangement joins TRBV29-1 to TRBJ2-1, with 11 bases fitting TRBD2. Germline trimming cut 7 bases from V and 5 bases from J; bases unmatched to any gene: 10. The length of the CDR3 is 15 residues. Germline CDR1 and CDR2: SQVTM and ANQGSEA. The CDR3 DNA is TGCAGCGGCGTCTTACTAGCGGGAGTCCACAATGAGCAGTTCTTC. Translation: CSGVLLAGVHNEQFF.

This clone was counted only a few times. The chain has TRBV10-3 and TRBJ1-1; a possible D gene is TRBD1 (6 bases). Germline V gene data show CDR1 as ENHRY and CDR2 as SYGVKD. The length of the CDR3 is 13 residues. V lost 6 bases and J lost 3, with 11 bases in between. The CDR3 loop reads CAISRTVDTEAFF. The CDR3 bases are TGTGCCATCAGCCGGACAGTAGACACTGAAGCTTTCTTT.

This chain connects TRBV30 to TRBJ1-4, with 7 positions matching TRBD1. Germline V gene data show CDR1 as GTSNPN and CDR2 as SVGIG (reference sequence). CDR3 length: 15 amino acids. Unmatched junction bases numbered 9, after V lost 3 bases and J lost 5 bases. DNA for the CDR3: TGTGCCTGGAGGCCCGACAGGGTCAGAAATGAAAAACTGTTTTTT. Its translation is CAWRPDRVRNEKLFF. Looking up the rest from reference TRBV30 and TRBJ1-4 gives the full variable domain: SQTIHQWPATLVQPVGSPLSLECTVEGTSNPNLYWYRQAAGRGLQLLFYSVGIGQISSEVPQNLSASRPQDRQFILSSKKLLLSDSGFYLCAWRPDRVRNEKLFFGSGTQLSVL.

There are a few counts of this clone. The V call is TRBV7-9, the J call TRBJ2-1; 12 bases map to TRBD2. Germline trimming cut 5 bases from V and 3 bases from J; bases unmatched to any gene: 14. The germline V gene encodes CDR1 SEHNR and CDR2 FQNEAQ (reference sequence). The CDR3 has 19 amino acids. The DNA of the CDR3 is TGTGCCAGCAGCCTCTCGGCCGCTAGCGGGAGGGCAATCTACAATGAGCAGTTCTTC. It encodes CASSLSAASGRAIYNEQFF.

V usage is TRBV30 and J usage is TRBJ2-7, with 9 bases aligning to TRBD2. This CDR3 has 13 amino acids. The J segment lost 3 bases and the V segment lost 3 bases, leaving 3 bases of the junction unmatched. Germline V CDR1 and CDR2: GTSNPN, SVGIG (reference sequence). The DNA of the CDR3 is TGTGCCTGGAGCGGGACTAGCCACTACGAGCAGTACTTC. It specifies CAWSGTSHYEQYF.

This clone was counted between two and nine times. This chain connects TRBV29-1 to TRBJ2-7; D remains ambiguous. The V end was cut by 4 bases, the J end by 3 bases, with 10 bases between. Germline V CDR1 and CDR2: SQVTM, ANQGSEA. The CDR3 has 12 residues. CDR3 residues: CSVVTEGYEQYF. CDR3 DNA sequence: TGCAGCGTTGTCACAGAAGGCTACGAGCAGTACTTC.

A few counts support this clone. This chain connects TRBV7-2 to TRBJ2-3, with 10 bases identical to TRBD2. V lost 3 bases, J lost 2 bases, and 2 bases stayed unmatched. The CDR3 runs to 15 residues. Germline lookup yields CDR1 SGHTA and CDR2 FQGNSA. CDR3 DNA sequence: TGTGCCAGCAGCTTTACTAGCGGGGTCACAGATACGCAGTATTTT. The encoded protein is CASSFTSGVTDTQYF.

This clone has a handful of counts. V gene TRBV30 combines with J gene TRBJ2-3, with D unclear. V dropped 3 bases and J dropped 2 bases, with 6 bases sitting between them. The germline CDR1 and CDR2 sequences are GTSNPN and SVGIG (reference sequence). The CDR3 is made up of 12 amino acids. Written as DNA, the CDR3 is TGTGCCTGGAGGGGGTTCACAGATACGCAGTATTTT. Its translation is CAWRGFTDTQYF. Full variable domain (rest looked up from reference TRBV30 and TRBJ2-3): SQTIHQWPATLVQPVGSPLSLECTVEGTSNPNLYWYRQAAGRGLQLLFYSVGIGQISSEVPQNLSASRPQDRQFILSSKKLLLSDSGFYLCAWRGFTDTQYFGPGTRLTVL.

The rearrangement links TRBV10-3 to TRBJ2-5; the D is unclear. Trimming pared 8 bases from V and 3 bases from J, leaving 10 bases between. Germline V gene sequence: CDR1 ENHRY, CDR2 SYGVKD. The CDR3 consists of 12 residues. The CDR3 coding sequence is TGTGCCATCGGCCAGGAGAAAGAGACCCAGTACTTC. It encodes CAIGQEKETQYF.

This clone was detected only a few times. This specimen includes other DNA sequences encoding the same CDR3. The gene calls are TRBV20-1 and TRBJ2-5; 8 bases are shared with TRBD1. Germline V gives CDR1 DFQATT, CDR2 SNEGSKA (reference sequence). V gave up 6 bases and J gave up 3 bases; unmatched junction bases: 0. This CDR3 contains 11 residues. Here the CDR3 DNA reads TGCAGTGCGACAGGGGAAGAGACCCAGTACTTC. Its translation is CSATGEETQYF.

This chain connects TRBV19 to TRBJ1-5; no clear D. From germline, CDR1 is LNHDA and CDR2 SQIVND (reference sequence). The CDR3 contains 13 residues. V shed 5 bases and J shed 4 bases, with 9 bases lying between them. For the CDR3, the DNA is TGTGCCAGTAGTCTCCGGCGAAATCAGCCCCAGCATTTT. It codes for CASSLRRNQPQHF.

There are a few counts of this clone. The genes are TRBV4-3 and TRBJ2-7, with 9 nucleotides matching TRBD2. Trimming took 2 bases from V and 1 from J; bases not matched to a gene: 6. Germline V lookup: CDR1 LGHNA, CDR2 YSLEER. CDR3 length: 16 amino acids. The CDR3 protein is CASSQMGGRESYEQYF. For the CDR3, the DNA is TGCGCCAGCAGCCAAATGGGCGGGAGGGAATCCTACGAGCAGTACTTC.

This clone was counted a few times. The rearrangement joins TRBV6-6 to TRBJ2-7, with D possibly matching TRBD1 (5 bases). V was shortened by 6 bases and J by 6 bases, with 21 bases between the two germline ends. CDR3 length: 15 amino acids. CDR1 is MNHNY and CDR2 is SVGAGI in the germline V gene (reference sequence). The chain's CDR3 is CASSSQGVPPGEQYF. DNA for the CDR3: TGTGCCAGCAGCAGCCAAGGGGTTCCTCCTGGCGAGCAGTACTTC.

The V call is TRBV30, the J call TRBJ1-1, with TRBD1 matching 7 bases. The CDR3 runs to 14 residues. Per germline, CDR1 GTSNPN and CDR2 SVGIG (reference sequence). The V gene end was trimmed by 5 bases and the J gene end by 0 bases; junction bases not matched to a gene: 6. CDR3 residues: CAWGLTGLNTEAFF. In DNA, the CDR3 is TGTGCCTGGGGCCTGACAGGGTTGAACACTGAAGCTTTCTTT.

This clone was picked up a small number of times. This sample also contains other DNA sequences that code for the same CDR3. The J gene is TRBJ2-7, the V gene TRBV7-9; D not certain. The CDR3 has 14 amino acids. V shed 3 bases and J shed 1 base, with 10 bases lying between them. Germline values: CDR1 SEHNR, CDR2 FQNEAQ (reference sequence). In DNA, the CDR3 is TGTGCCAGCAGCTTGCCGGGCCCTTCCTACGAGCAGTACTTC. It specifies CASSLPGPSYEQYF.

V and J are TRBV2 and TRBJ2-1; TRBD2 aligns across 11 bases. The trim removed 1 base at V and 5 bases at J, leaving 4 bases unmatched. The CDR3 totals 16 residues. CDR1 and CDR2 (germline): SNHLY, FYNNEI. In nucleotides, the CDR3 is TGTGCCAGCAGTGAAGATGGGGGACTAGCGGACAATGAGCAGTTCTTC. Its translation: CASSEDGGLADNEQFF. The entire variable domain, with the rest obtained from reference TRBV2 and TRBJ2-1, is as follows: EPEVTQTPSHQVTQMGQEVILRCVPISNHLYFYWYRQILGQKVEFLVSFYNNEISEKSEIFDDQFSVERPDGSNFTLKIRSTKLEDSAMYFCASSEDGGLADNEQFFGPGTRLTVL.

This clone was counted between two and nine times. The rearrangement links TRBV30 to TRBJ2-1; TRBD1 matches 11 bases. J gave up 5 bases and V 2 bases, and 2 bases lay outside the gene matches. Germline V CDR1 and CDR2: GTSNPN, SVGIG (reference sequence). The CDR3 is 14 residues long. The CDR3 DNA follows: TGTGCCTGGAGTAGGGACAGGGGGAACAATGAGCAGTTCTTC. This codes for CAWSRDRGNNEQFF.

A single count supports this clone. The chain recombines TRBV5-1 with TRBJ1-1; D is undetermined. The V end lost 5 bases, the J end lost 10 bases, and 15 bases lay between the germline ends. Germline V lookup: CDR1 SGHRS, CDR2 YFSETQ. The CDR3 extends over 12 amino acids. The DNA for the CDR3 is TGCGCCAGCAGTAGGGCCGGGTCCGGAGCTTTCTTT. It yields the protein CASSRAGSGAFF.

This clone was seen more than once but under ten times. The gene calls are TRBV30 and TRBJ2-3; D is possibly TRBD2 (6 bases). The CDR3 is 13 amino acids. Germline lookup yields CDR1 GTSNPN and CDR2 SVGIG (reference sequence). Trimming cost V 0 bases and J 12 bases, with 16 bases left between them. Here the CDR3 DNA reads TGTGCCTGGAGTGTACGGGTTGGGCGGGAACAGTATTTT. Residues: CAWSVRVGREQYF.